The 6 T cell receptor beta chains below were found in one sample sequenced in a study of CD8+ T cells in alopecia areata. This sample's treatment: oral pan-JAK inhibitor, 5-10 mg twice daily. Extraction and reverse transcription of RNA yielded cDNA as the sequencing template. Libraries were prepared by immunoSEQ multiplex PCR; TCRdb keeps only in-frame clonotypes and omits some of them. The sample consists of about 190,000 clones, 50% to 60% of them appearing once. Specimen: CD4+ T cells sorted from blood, collected at week 4, from a patient treated with tofacitinib. The receptors shown here come from a human donor with alopecia areata.

This chain links TRBV7-9 with TRBJ2-1, with a possible D match to TRBD1 (5 bases). CDR3 length: 12 amino acids. The germline gives CDR1 SEHNR, CDR2 FQNEAQ (reference sequence). Trimming removed 1 base at V and 9 bases at J, with 7 bases between. The CDR3 DNA reads TGTGCCAGCAGCTTAGTCCAGGGTGAGCAGTTCTTC. Amino acids: CASSLVQGEQFF. Together with reference TRBV7-9 and TRBJ2-1, the CDR3 gives the full variable domain: DTGVSQNPRHKITKRGQNVTFRCDPISEHNRLYWYRQTLGQGPEFLTYFQNEAQLEKSRLLSDRFSAERPKGSFSTLEIQRTEQGDSAMYLCASSLVQGEQFFGPGTRLTVL.

J is TRBJ2-5 and V is TRBV7-2; the D is unclear. The CDR3 length is 16 residues. The ends were cut back, 3 bases at V and 5 bases at J, with 19 bases in the middle. Germline-derived CDR1 and CDR2 are SGHTA and FQGNSA. The CDR3 is CASSFLGNYPGETQYF. DNA for the CDR3: TGTGCCAGCAGCTTCCTGGGTAACTACCCCGGGGAGACCCAGTACTTC.

V and J are TRBV29-1 and TRBJ2-5; D remains ambiguous. Germline CDR1 is SQVTM and CDR2 is ANQGSEA. The V end lost 5 bases, the J end lost 1 base, and 5 bases lay between the germline ends. The CDR3 totals 11 residues. CDR3: CSVLFQETQYF. The CDR3 DNA sequence: TGCAGCGTTCTGTTCCAAGAGACCCAGTACTTC.

This clone was counted between two and nine times. The J gene is TRBJ2-1, the V gene TRBV29-1; D is perhaps TRBD2 (5 bases). V was cut by 6 bases and J by 12 bases, with 18 bases left in between. The CDR3 has 12 residues. Germline V lookup: CDR1 SQVTM, CDR2 ANQGSEA. The CDR3 loop is CSVDSGQGRQFF. Written as DNA, the CDR3 is TGCAGCGTGGACTCCGGCCAAGGCCGGCAGTTCTTC.

The chain links TRBV7-2 to TRBJ2-3; no clear D. Germline lookup yields CDR1 SGHTA and CDR2 FQGNSA. The CDR3 runs 16 residues. The V end lost 1 base, the J end lost 2 bases, and 13 bases lay between the germline ends. CDR3 DNA sequence: TGTGCCAGCAGCTTAGGAATGTATTCCGACACAGATACGCAGTATTTT. Encoded protein: CASSLGMYSDTDTQYF. Supplemented by reference TRBV7-2 and TRBJ2-3, the full variable domain reads GAGVSQSPSNKVTEKGKDVELRCDPISGHTALYWYRQSLGQGLEFLIYFQGNSAPDKSGLPSDRFSAERTGGSVSTLTIQRTQQEDSAVYLCASSLGMYSDTDTQYFGPGTRLTVL.

V usage is TRBV29-1 and J usage is TRBJ2-3; D gene ambiguous. Between the trimmed V and J ends, which lost 3 bases and 4 bases, there was a span of 17 bases. Germline values: CDR1 SQVTM, CDR2 ANQGSEA. The CDR3 is 15 residues long. Written as DNA, the CDR3 is TGCAGCGTTGAGGGCTCCCACCTTTCTTCAGATACGCAGTATTTT. Its protein product is CSVEGSHLSSDTQYF.